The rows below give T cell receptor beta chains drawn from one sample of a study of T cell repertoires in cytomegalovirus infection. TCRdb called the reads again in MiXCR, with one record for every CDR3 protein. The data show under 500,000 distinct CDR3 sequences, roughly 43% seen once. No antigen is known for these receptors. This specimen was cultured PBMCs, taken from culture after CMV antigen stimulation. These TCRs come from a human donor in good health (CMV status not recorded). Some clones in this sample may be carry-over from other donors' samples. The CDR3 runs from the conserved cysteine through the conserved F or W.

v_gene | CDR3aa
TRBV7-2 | CASSLVQGSGYTF
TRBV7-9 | CASSYPGGGDTQYF
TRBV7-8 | CASSPTPYNEQFF
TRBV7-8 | CASSYPGLAGYNEQFF
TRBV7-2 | CASSFRQGKVAFF
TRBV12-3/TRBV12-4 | CASSLALVGVQPQHF
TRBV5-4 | CASSLDGTGNTIYF
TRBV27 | CASTQAGSYEQYF
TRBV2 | CASRVAGGATDTQYF
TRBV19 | CASSIAWSRDQPQHF
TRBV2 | CASSERLDTGELFF
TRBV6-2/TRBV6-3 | CASSSALQGTGNQPQHF
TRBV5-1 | CASSLLAQYQETQYF
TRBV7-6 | CASSRGLAGYQFF
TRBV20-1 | CSAPPRTGGFEQFF
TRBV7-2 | CASRPGGIAGELFF
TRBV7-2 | CASSVVSGLATDTQYF
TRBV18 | CASSPGRERGTDTQYF
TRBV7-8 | CASSLVGRDSSYGEQYF
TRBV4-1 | CASSQDVGQGAYGYTF
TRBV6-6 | CASSPGRVKYQETQYF
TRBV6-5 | CASSRGGQHSPLHF
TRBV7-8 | CASSFRRDLTDTQYF
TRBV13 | CASSLYPSDGKNIQYF
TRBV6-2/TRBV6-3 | CASSSQGRNEQFF
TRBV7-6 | CASSLGALPQYF
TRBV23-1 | CASSQSSCQDPNTGELFF
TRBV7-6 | CASSRRGGRDTEAFF
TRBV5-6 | CASSSSPTVYNEQFF
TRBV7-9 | CASSLSGIDGYTF
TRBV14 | CASSHEDATEAFF
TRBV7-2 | CASSLPPGPLHF
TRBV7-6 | CASSAQQGAVNTEAFF
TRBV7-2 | CASSPPGVRFDEQFF
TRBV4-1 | CASSQDMRSGSTDTQYF
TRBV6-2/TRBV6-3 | CASSSLWDSTLSGANVLTF
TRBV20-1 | CSPTEGLQGTDTQYF
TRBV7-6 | CASSWSGTGHDATNEKLFF